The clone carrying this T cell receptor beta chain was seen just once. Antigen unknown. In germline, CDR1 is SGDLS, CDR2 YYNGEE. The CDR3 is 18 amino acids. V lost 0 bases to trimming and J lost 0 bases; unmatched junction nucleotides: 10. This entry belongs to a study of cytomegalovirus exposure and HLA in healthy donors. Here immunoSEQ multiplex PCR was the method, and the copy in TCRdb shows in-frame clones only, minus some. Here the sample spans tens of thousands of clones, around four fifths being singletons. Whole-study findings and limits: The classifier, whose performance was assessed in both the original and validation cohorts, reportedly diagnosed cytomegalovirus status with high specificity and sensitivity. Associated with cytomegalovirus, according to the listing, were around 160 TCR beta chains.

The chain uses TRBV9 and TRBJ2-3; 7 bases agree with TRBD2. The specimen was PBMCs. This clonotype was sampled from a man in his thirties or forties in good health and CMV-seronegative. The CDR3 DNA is TGTGCCAGCAGCGTAGTAACTTCGTGGGAGGGTAGCACAGATACGCAGTATTTT. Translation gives CASSVVTSWEGSTDTQYF.